Shown below are 22 T cell receptor beta chains from a single sample sequenced in a study of early T cells in non-severe SARS-CoV-2 infection. TCRdb independently ran MiXCR on the 5' RACE reads; one entry per CDR3 protein. Of tens of thousands of distinct CDR3 sequences listed, 5.5% to 6.5% were seen once; the top ten hold roughly 6.4%. The sample taken for sequencing was whole blood. The receptors originated from an adult who was a healthcare worker with PCR-confirmed SARS-CoV-2 infection or an uninfected control (not recorded which).

This clonotype showed up many times. The V gene is TRBV2, the J gene TRBJ2-1; D is uncertain. Germline values: CDR1 SNHLY, CDR2 FYNNEI. CDR3 length: 14 amino acids. V was cut by 3 bases and J by 3 bases, with 9 bases left in between. CDR3 sequence reads: CASSDSVSYNEQFF. CDR3 nucleotide sequence: TGTGCCAGCAGTGACTCCGTTAGCTACAATGAGCAGTTCTTC.

The table lists this clonotype with many counts. The chain couples TRBV29-1 to TRBJ2-3; D gene uncertain. V lost 6 bases and J 1 base, leaving 2 bases between the germline ends. The CDR3 is made up of 10 amino acids. CDR1 is SQVTM and CDR2 is ANQGSEA in the germline V gene. Here the CDR3 reads CSVGTDTQYF. CDR3 sequence (DNA): TGCAGCGTGGGCACAGATACGCAGTATTTT.

This clonotype appeared many times. The chain couples TRBV20-1 to TRBJ2-3; 7 positions agree with TRBD2. The CDR3 consists of 11 residues. From germline, CDR1 is DFQATT and CDR2 SNEGSKA (reference sequence). The DNA for the CDR3 is TGCACCCTAGCGGTCAGAGATACGCAGTATTTT. It yields the protein CTLAVRDTQYF.

This clonotype was found a few times. The rearrangement links TRBV29-1 to TRBJ2-2, with no clear D. V was shortened by 7 bases and J by 3 bases, with 15 bases between the two germline ends. The V gene's germline CDR1 is SQVTM and CDR2 ANQGSEA. This CDR3 region has 14 residues. The CDR3 DNA is TGCAGCGCCTGTTTGAGTCAGGACACCGGGGAGCTGTTTTTT. Translated: CSACLSQDTGELFF.

In its sample, this clonotype was seen many times. The chain recombines TRBV7-8 with TRBJ2-7; tentatively, D is TRBD2 (5 bases). Trimming cost V 2 bases and J 1 base, with 6 bases left between them. CDR1 and CDR2 (germline): SGHVS, FQNEAQ. The CDR3 loop spans 13 amino acids. DNA of the CDR3: TGTGCCAGCAGCTTAACTAGATCCTACGAGCAGTACTTC. It specifies CASSLTRSYEQYF.

The sample holds many counts of this clonotype. The gene calls are TRBV7-3 and TRBJ2-1; the D gene is possibly TRBD2 (5 bases). The CDR3 spans 13 residues. CDR1 and CDR2 from the germline V gene are SGHTA and FQGTGA. The V end was cut by 5 bases, the J end by 10 bases, with 15 bases between. CDR3 amino acids: CASSAGGVGEQFF. Here the CDR3 DNA reads TGTGCCAGCAGCGCGGGCGGCGTGGGGGAGCAGTTCTTC.

The chain is built from TRBV5-6 and TRBJ2-7, with 11 bases identical to TRBD2. The CDR3 runs to 15 residues. Germline V gene sequence: CDR1 SGHDT, CDR2 YYEEEE. Unmatched junction bases numbered 5, after V lost 2 bases and J lost 4 bases. This chain's CDR3 is CASSFRLAGIYEQYF. The CDR3 DNA follows: TGTGCCAGCAGCTTCAGACTAGCGGGAATTTACGAGCAGTACTTC.

This clonotype came up many times. The rearrangement uses TRBV6-2 or TRBV6-3 and TRBJ2-3; D gene ambiguous. Germline V gene lookup returns CDR1 MNHEY and CDR2 SVGEGT. With 7 bases removed from V and 2 bases from J, the gap between germline ends came to 13 bases. CDR3 length equals 14 residues. The CDR3, as DNA: TGTGCCAGCACCGACCGGTGGGTCACAGATACGCAGTATTTT. Its translation: CASTDRWVTDTQYF.

This chain connects TRBV7-2 to TRBJ2-6; D possibly corresponds to TRBD2 (6 bases). The CDR3 has 18 residues. The V end lost 6 bases, the J end lost 0 bases, and 18 bases lay between the germline ends. The germline V gene encodes CDR1 SGHTA and CDR2 FQGNSA. CDR3 DNA sequence: TGTGCCAGCAGTCCCCAGAGGGGAGGTCTCTCTGGGGCCAACGTCCTGACTTTC. This gives the protein CASSPQRGGLSGANVLTF.

The CDR3 DNA sequence: TGCGCCAGCAGCCAAGATTTCAGAGTTAACTATGGCTACACCTTC. It is translated as CASSQDFRVNYGYTF. The chain links TRBV4-3 to TRBJ1-2, with D unclear. CDR1 is LGHNA and CDR2 is YSLEER in the germline V gene. Trimming stripped 0 bases from V and 1 base from J, with 9 bases between. The CDR3 is 15 residues long.

This clonotype was detected many times. J is TRBJ1-5 and V is TRBV20-1, with 9 bases that match TRBD1. The CDR3 runs 15 residues. Germline V lookup: CDR1 DFQATT, CDR2 SNEGSKA (reference sequence). The V gene end was trimmed by 6 bases and the J gene end by 1 base; junction bases not matched to a gene: 7. The CDR3 coding sequence is TGCAGTGCCGAGACAGGGGGACGAAGCAATCAGCCCCAGCATTTT. Its translation: CSAETGGRSNQPQHF.

This clonotype was counted only a few times. The chain carries TRBV27 and TRBJ2-1; D gene uncertain. CDR1 MNHEY and CDR2 SMNVEV come from the germline V gene (reference sequence). V dropped 3 bases and J dropped 9 bases, with 9 bases sitting between them. This CDR3 region has 12 residues. CDR3 DNA: TGTGCCAGCAGTTTGGGGTCGAGTGAGCAGTTCTTC. Translating gives CASSLGSSEQFF.

The sample holds many counts of this clonotype. The J gene is TRBJ1-1, the V gene TRBV18; 8 nucleotides match TRBD1. The germline V gene encodes CDR1 KGHSH and CDR2 LQKENI. The length of the CDR3 is 15 residues. Germline trimming cut 6 bases from V and 1 base from J; bases unmatched to any gene: 7. The CDR3 coding sequence is TGTGCCAGCTCTCTACAGGGGGACTCGAACACTGAAGCTTTCTTT. Protein: CASSLQGDSNTEAFF.

Comments on this clonotype: In this CDR3 the conserved last residue, phenylalanine or tryptophan, is missing, so a read error is likely. This chain uses TRBV9 with TRBJ2-5, with D possibly being TRBD1 or TRBD2 (5 bases each). The germline V and J ends were trimmed by 0 bases and 4 bases, with 7 bases remaining between them. CDR3 length: 13 amino acids. Germline values: CDR1 SGDLS, CDR2 YYNGEE. The CDR3 reads CASSVGGVETQYV. DNA for the CDR3: TGTGCCAGCAGCGTAGGAGGGGTAGAGACCCAGTACGTC.

DNA of the CDR3: TGTGCCAGCAGTGAGGGGGCCCGTTCAGATACGCAGTATTTT. Translated, it gives CASSEGARSDTQYF. The rearrangement links TRBV6-4 to TRBJ2-3; weak D call: TRBD1 (6 bases). The germline V gene has CDR1 MRHNA and CDR2 SNTAGT. V lost 3 bases, J lost 4 bases, and 11 bases lay in between. The CDR3 has 14 amino acids.

Relative to its sample, this clonotype is medium-sized. The chain joins TRBV4-1 to TRBJ1-2, with D hard to call. Germline V lookup: CDR1 MGHRA, CDR2 YSYEKL. The germline V and J ends were trimmed by 1 base and 6 bases, with 9 bases remaining between them. There are 13 residues in the CDR3. CDR3 in amino acids: CASSQVGNDGYTF. The CDR3, as DNA: TGCGCCAGCAGCCAAGTAGGAAACGATGGCTACACCTTC.

This clonotype was seen ten or more times. J is TRBJ2-7 and V is TRBV3-1; 12 nucleotides line up with TRBD2. Germline CDR1 reads LGHDT; CDR2 reads YNNKEL (reference sequence). This CDR3 has 15 amino acids. Trimming removed 1 base from V and 4 bases from J; junction bases left unmatched: 2. In nucleotides, the CDR3 is TGTGCCAGCAGCCAAGGCGGACTAGCGGGGTACGAGCAGTACTTC. It yields the protein CASSQGGLAGYEQYF.

The sample holds a few counts of this clonotype. The chain recombines TRBV18 with TRBJ1-6; D remains unclear. V was shortened by 3 bases and J by 11 bases, with 17 bases between the two germline ends. CDR1 is KGHSH and CDR2 is LQKENI in the germline V gene. CDR3 length: 15 amino acids. This CDR3 is CASSPAASGDPPLHF. The CDR3 nucleotides read TGTGCCAGCTCACCCGCGGCGTCGGGTGATCCACCCCTCCACTTT.

This sequence joins TRBV20-1 and TRBJ2-1, with D hard to call. Germline V gene sequence: CDR1 DFQATT, CDR2 SNEGSKA (reference sequence). There are 14 residues in the CDR3. V was trimmed by 3 bases and J by 5 bases, leaving 14 bases between them. CDR3 DNA sequence: TGCAGTGCTAGCCCCGGACGGCTCAACAATGAGCAGTTCTTC. It translates to CSASPGRLNNEQFF.

This clonotype was picked up many times. This chain joins TRBV6-5 and TRBJ1-5, with 9 positions matching TRBD1. The germline CDR1 and CDR2 sequences are MNHEY and SVGAGI. J lost 4 bases, V lost 8 bases, and 15 bases had no gene match. This CDR3 region has 17 residues. CDR3 nucleotide sequence: TGTGCCAGCGGAACCAACAGGGGGCCCTTGAAGAATCAGCCCCAGCATTTT. Its protein product is CASGTNRGPLKNQPQHF.

To note about this clonotype: A much bigger clone sits one base away, suggesting this may be a read error. The V and J genes are TRBV18 and TRBJ1-6; D unresolved. The V gene's germline CDR1 is KGHSH and CDR2 LQKENI. The CDR3 is 14 residues long. V lost 0 bases and J lost 12, with 12 bases in between. For the CDR3, the DNA is TGTGCCAGCTCACCACCGACGCCCGATTTACCCCTCCACTTT. Translated: CASSPPTPDLPLHF.

This chain connects TRBV21-1 to TRBJ2-3. TRBV21-1 is recorded as a pseudogene. This CDR3 is built from 13 residues. The CDR3 loop is CASSLGVTDTQYF. The CDR3 DNA is TGTGCCAGCAGCCTCGGGGTCACAGATACGCAGTATTTT.